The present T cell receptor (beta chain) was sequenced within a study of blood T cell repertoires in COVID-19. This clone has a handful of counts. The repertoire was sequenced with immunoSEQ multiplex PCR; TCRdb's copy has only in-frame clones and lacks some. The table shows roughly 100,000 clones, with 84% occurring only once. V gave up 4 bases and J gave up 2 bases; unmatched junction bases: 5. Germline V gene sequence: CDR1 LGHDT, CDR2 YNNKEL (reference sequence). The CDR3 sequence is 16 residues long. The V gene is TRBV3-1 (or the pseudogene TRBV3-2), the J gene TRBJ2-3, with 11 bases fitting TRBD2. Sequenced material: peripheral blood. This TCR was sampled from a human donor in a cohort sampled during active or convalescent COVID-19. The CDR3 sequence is CASSPSSGGPTDTQYF. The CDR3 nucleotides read TGTGCCAGCAGCCCTTCTAGCGGGGGGCCCACAGATACGCAGTATTTT.